The clone carrying this TCR beta chain was observed a single time. Its antigen is unknown. CDR3 length equals 15 residues. Germline CDR1 and CDR2: LNHDA and SQIVND (reference sequence). Trimming took 3 bases from V and 1 from J, leaving 13 bases between them. This specimen comes from a study of beta chain features in type 1 diabetes. Whole-study results and caveats: PCR could preferentially amplify shorter templates, alike in patients and controls. TCRB CDR3s from Type 1 diabetes patients were moderately but significantly shorter in all four CD4+ subsets.

Sequenced material consisted of expressed TCRB transcripts (all of the isolated RNA was reverse transcribed). Clones were sequenced by immunoSEQ multiplex PCR, and TCRdb holds only the in-frame ones, with some missing. The data contain hundreds of thousands of clones, around 15% of them singletons. By way of CD45RO/CCR7/CD25/CD127/CD95/CD27, the CD4+ regulatory, stem cell-like memory, central memory and naive cells were sorted. Sorted populations all exceeded 95% purity. This chain connects TRBV19 to TRBJ2-7; D unresolved. The TCR originated in a man between 18 and 29 years old in good health. The sample taken for sequencing was naive CD4+ T cells from blood. Here the CDR3 reads CASSMRKGLSYEQYF. The CDR3 DNA reads as TGTGCCAGTAGTATGAGGAAAGGATTATCCTACGAGCAGTACTTC.